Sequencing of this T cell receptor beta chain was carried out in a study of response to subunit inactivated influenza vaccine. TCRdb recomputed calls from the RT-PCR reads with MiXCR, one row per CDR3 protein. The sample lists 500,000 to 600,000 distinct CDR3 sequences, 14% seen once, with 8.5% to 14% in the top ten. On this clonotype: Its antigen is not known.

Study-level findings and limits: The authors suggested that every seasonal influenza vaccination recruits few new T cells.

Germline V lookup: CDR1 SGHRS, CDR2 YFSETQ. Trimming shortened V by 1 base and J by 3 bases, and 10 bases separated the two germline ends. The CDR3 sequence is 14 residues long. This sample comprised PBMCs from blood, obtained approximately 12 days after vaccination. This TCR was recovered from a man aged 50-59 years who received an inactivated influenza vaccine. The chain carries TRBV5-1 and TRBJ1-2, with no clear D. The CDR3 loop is CASSLSVGDYGYTF. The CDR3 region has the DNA TGCGCCAGCAGCTTGTCCGTCGGGGACTATGGCTACACCTTC.